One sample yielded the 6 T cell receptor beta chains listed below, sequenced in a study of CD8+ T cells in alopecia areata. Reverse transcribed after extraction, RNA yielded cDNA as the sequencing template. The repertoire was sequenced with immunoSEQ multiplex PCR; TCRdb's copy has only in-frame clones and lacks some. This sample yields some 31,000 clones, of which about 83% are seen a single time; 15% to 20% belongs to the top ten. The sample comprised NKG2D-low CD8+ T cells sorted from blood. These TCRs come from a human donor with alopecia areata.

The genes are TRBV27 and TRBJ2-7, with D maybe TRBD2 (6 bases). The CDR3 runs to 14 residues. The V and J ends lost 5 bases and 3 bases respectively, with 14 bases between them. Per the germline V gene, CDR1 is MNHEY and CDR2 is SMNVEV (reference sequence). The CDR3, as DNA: TGTGCCAGCAGTCCCCTGGCGGAGGGCTACGAGCAGTACTTC. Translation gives CASSPLAEGYEQYF.

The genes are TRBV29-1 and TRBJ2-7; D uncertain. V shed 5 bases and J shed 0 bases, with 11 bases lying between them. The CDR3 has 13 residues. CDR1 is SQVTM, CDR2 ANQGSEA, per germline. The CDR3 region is CSVWVSSSYEQYF. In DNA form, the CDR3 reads TGCAGCGTTTGGGTTTCTAGCTCCTACGAGCAGTACTTC.

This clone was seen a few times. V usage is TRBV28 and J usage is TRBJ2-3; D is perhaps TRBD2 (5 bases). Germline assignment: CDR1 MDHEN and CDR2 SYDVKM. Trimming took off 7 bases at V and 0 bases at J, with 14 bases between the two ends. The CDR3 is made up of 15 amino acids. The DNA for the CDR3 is TGTGCCAGCACCACGGGCGAGGGTAGCACAGATACGCAGTATTTT. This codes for CASTTGEGSTDTQYF.

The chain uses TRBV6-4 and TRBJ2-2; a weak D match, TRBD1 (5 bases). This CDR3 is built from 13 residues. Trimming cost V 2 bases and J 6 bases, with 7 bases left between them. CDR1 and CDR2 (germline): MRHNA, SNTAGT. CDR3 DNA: TGTGCCAGCAGTGACAGGGGTGCCGGGGAGCTGTTTTTT. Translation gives CASSDRGAGELFF.

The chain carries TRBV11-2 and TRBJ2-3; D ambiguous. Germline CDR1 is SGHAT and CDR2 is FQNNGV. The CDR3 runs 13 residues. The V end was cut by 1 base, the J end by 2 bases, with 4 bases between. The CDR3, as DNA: TGTGCCAGCAGCTTAGCACACACAGATACGCAGTATTTT. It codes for CASSLAHTDTQYF.

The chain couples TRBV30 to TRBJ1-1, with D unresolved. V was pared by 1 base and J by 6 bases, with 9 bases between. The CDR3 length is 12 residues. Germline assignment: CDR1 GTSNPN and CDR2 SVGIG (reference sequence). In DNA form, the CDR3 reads TGTGCCTGGAGTGACGGACGGGCTGAAGCTTTCTTT. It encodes CAWSDGRAEAFF.